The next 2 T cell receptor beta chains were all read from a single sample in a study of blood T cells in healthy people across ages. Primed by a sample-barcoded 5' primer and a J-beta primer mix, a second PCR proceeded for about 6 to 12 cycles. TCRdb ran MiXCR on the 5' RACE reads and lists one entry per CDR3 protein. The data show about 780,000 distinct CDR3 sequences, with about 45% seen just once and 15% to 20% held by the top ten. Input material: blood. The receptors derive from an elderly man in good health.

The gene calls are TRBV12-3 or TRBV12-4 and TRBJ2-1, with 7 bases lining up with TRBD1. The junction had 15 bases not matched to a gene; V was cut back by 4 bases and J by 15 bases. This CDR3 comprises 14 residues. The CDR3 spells CASSYLQGKGATFF. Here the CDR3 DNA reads TGTGCCAGCAGTTACCTCCAGGGGAAGGGGGCCACGTTCTTC.

The CDR3 DNA reads TGTGCCAGCACCCATCCGGGGGCCTTGAACGAGCAGTACTTC. Residues: CASTHPGALNEQYF. The chain combines TRBV12-3 or TRBV12-4 with TRBJ2-7; D may match TRBD1 or TRBD2 (6 bases each). The CDR3 has 14 residues. V gave up 7 bases and J gave up 5 bases, with 18 bases separating them.